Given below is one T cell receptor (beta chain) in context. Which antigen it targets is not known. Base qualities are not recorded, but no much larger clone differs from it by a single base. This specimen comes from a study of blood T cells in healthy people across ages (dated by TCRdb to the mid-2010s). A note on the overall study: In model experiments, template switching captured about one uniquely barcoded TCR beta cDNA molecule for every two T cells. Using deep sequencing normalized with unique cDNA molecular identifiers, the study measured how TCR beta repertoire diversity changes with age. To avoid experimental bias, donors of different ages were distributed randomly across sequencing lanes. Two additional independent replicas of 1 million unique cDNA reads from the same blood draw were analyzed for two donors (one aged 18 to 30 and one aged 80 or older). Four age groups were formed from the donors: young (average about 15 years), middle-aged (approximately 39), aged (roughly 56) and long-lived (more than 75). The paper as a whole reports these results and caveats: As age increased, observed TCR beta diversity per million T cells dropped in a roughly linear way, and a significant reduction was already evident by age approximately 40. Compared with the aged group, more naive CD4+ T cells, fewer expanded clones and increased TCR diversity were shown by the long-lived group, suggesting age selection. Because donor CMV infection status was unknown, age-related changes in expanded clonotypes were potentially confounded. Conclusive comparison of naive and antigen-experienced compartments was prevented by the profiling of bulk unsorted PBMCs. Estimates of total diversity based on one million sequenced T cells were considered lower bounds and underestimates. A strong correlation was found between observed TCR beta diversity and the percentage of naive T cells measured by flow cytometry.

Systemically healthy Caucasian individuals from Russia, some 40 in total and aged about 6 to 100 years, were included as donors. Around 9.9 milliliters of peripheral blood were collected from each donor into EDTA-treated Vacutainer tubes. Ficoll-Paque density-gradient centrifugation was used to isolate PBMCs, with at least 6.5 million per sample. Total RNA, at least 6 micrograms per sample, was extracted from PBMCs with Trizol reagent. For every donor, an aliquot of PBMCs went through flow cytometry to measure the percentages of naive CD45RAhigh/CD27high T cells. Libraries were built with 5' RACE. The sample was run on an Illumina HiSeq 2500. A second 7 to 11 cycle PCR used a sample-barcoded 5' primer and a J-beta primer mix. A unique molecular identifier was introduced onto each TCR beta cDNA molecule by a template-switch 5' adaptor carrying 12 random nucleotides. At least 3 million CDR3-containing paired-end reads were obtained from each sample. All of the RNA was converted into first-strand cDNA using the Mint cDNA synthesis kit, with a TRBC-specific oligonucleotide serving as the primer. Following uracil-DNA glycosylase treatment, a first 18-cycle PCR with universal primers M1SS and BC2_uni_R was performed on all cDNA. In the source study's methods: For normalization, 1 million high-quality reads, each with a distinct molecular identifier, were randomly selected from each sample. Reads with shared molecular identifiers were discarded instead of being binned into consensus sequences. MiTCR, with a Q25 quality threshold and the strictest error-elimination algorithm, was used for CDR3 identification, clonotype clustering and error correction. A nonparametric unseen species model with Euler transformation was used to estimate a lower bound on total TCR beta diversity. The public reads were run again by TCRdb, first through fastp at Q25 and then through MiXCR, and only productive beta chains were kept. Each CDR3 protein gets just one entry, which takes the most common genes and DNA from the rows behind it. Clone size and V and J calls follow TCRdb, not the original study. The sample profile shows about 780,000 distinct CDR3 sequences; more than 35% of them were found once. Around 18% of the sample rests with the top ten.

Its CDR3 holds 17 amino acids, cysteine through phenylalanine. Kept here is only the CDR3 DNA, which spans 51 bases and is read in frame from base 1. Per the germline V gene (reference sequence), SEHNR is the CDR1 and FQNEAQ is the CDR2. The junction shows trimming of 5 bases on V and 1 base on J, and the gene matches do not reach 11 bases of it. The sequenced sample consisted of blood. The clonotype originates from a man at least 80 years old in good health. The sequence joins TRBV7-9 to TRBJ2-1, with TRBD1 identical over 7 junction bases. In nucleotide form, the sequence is TGTGCCAGCAGCCTTCAGGGGACAGCAATATCCTACAATGAGCAGTTCTTC. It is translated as CASSLQGTAISYNEQFF.